This T cell receptor beta chain is from a study of glioma-infiltrating T cells. CDR1 and CDR2 from the germline V gene are MDHEN and SYDVKM. The CDR3 is made up of 11 amino acids. The iRepertoire nested amplicon-rescue multiplex PCR amplified TCR alpha and beta CDR3s from RNA. Tissue mRNA or PBMC total RNA, roughly 90-400 ng, went into one-step reverse transcription and amplification. TCRdb analysed the multiplex PCR reads with MiXCR anew, one entry per CDR3 protein. Of 9,500 to 15,000 distinct CDR3 sequences detected, approximately 25% appear once; the ten largest clones hold approximately 42%. As to this clonotype: What it binds is not known. This clone may be a read error of a much larger clone one base away.

Overall study results and limits: Tissue and blood shared very few CDR3 sequences.

The receptor was isolated from a human donor with low-grade glioma or glioblastoma, undergoing nonglioma brain surgery, or in good health (not recorded which). This sequence joins TRBV28 and TRBJ1-1, with D hard to call. The specimen sequenced was glioma tissue, nonneoplastic brain tissue, or PBMCs (not recorded which). The chain's CDR3 is CAGSLYPEAFF. As DNA, the CDR3 is TGTGCCGGCAGTTTATATCCTGAAGCTTTCTTT.